This is a list of T cell receptor beta chains from one sample in a study of blood T cell repertoires in COVID-19. Only in-frame clones appear in the TCRdb table, and some are missing; sequencing was by immunoSEQ multiplex PCR. The data show some 100,000 clones, 88% seen once. The specimen sequenced was peripheral blood. The receptors come from a woman in her sixties or seventies with acute or convalescent COVID-19. The CDR3 runs from the conserved cysteine through the conserved F or W. Each record gives: CDR3 length, D gene, clone size, V gene, J gene, CDR3 DNA, CDR3 protein. D genes are given only for firm matches. Not every row has a clone size; where given, it reads once, few, many or a size class.

14,-,once,TRBV5-1,TRBJ2-3,TGCGCCAGCAGCTTGGAAACAGTTACAGATACGCAGTATTTT,CASSLETVTDTQYF
14,TRBD1,-,TRBV28,TRBJ1-1,TGTGCCAGCAGATCTGGACAGGGTACGACTGAAGCTTTCTTT,CASRSGQGTTEAFF
15,TRBD1,-,TRBV2,TRBJ1-3,TGTGCCAGCAGTACTCCGGGACAGTCTGGAAACACCATATATTTT,CASSTPGQSGNTIYF
17,TRBD1,-,TRBV7-8,TRBJ1-1,TGTGCCAGCAGCTTATTGGGACAGGGCATTGGGAACACTGAAGCTTTCTTT,CASSLLGQGIGNTEAFF
11,-,-,TRBV6-5,TRBJ2-1,TGTGCCAGCAGTTCCGGAGGTGAGCAGTTCTTC,CASSSGGEQFF
13,TRBD1,-,TRBV5-4,TRBJ2-2,TGTGCCACCCGTCGGACAGGGACCGGGGAGCTGTTTTTT,CATRRTGTGELFF
11,-,-,TRBV11-2,TRBJ2-3,TGTGCCAGCATCCGACTCGATACGCAGTATTTT,CASIRLDTQYF
13,-,-,TRBV2,TRBJ2-5,TGTGCCAGCAGTCGTACAGGGAAAGAGACCCAGTACTTC,CASSRTGKETQYF
15,TRBD2,many,TRBV9,TRBJ2-1,TGTGCCAGCAGCGTAGACGCGGGGGTCTACAATGAGCAGTTCTTC,CASSVDAGVYNEQFF
14,-,-,TRBV19,TRBJ1-1,TGTGCCAGTAGTATAATGCGGGACAACACTGAAGCTTTCTTT,CASSIMRDNTEAFF
15,TRBD2,-,TRBV6-5,TRBJ2-3,TGTGCCAGCAGACTAACTAGCGGGAGATTAGATACGCAGTATTTT,CASRLTSGRLDTQYF
15,TRBD1,once,TRBV24-1,TRBJ1-5,TGTGCCACCAGAGCAGGGGGTTATAGCAATCAGCCCCAGCATTTT,CATRAGGYSNQPQHF
13,-,once,TRBV14,TRBJ2-1,TGTGCCAGCAGCCAAGATCTCTTCAGGGGGCAGTTCTTC,CASSQDLFRGQFF
15,TRBD1,few,TRBV7-2,TRBJ2-3,TGTGCCAGCAGCTTCGTGACAGGGGGCAAAGATACGCAGTATTTT,CASSFVTGGKDTQYF
15,-,-,TRBV6-2/TRBV6-3,TRBJ1-5,TGTGCCAGCAGTTATACGCGGGGAGGCAATCAGCCCCAGCATTTT,CASSYTRGGNQPQHF
17,TRBD2,-,TRBV24-1,TRBJ2-5,TGTGCCACCAGTGACCGTCGACTAGCGGGGCTCCAAGAGACCCAGTACTTC,CATSDRRLAGLQETQYF
15,TRBD2,-,TRBV7-7,TRBJ2-1,TGTGCTAGCAGTTCTGGGAGGGCCGCGGGGAATGAGCAGTTCTTC,CASSSGRAAGNEQFF
17,TRBD2,-,TRBV10-2,TRBJ2-2,TGCGCCAGCAGTGACAGTAGCGGCCTAGCGGGAGCCGGGGAGCTGTTTTTT,CASSDSSGLAGAGELFF
18,TRBD1,-,TRBV4-1,TRBJ2-6,TGCGCCAGCAGCGATTACAGGGGGTTGGAGGCTGGGGCCAACGTCCTGACTTTC,CASSDYRGLEAGANVLTF
15,TRBD1,-,TRBV2,TRBJ1-6,TGTGCCAGCAAGGATCACAGGGGAAGAGATTCACCCCTCCACTTT,CASKDHRGRDSPLHF
15,-,-,TRBV5-1,TRBJ1-3,TGCGCCAGCAGCTTGACGGGGGTGACGGGAAACACCATATATTTT,CASSLTGVTGNTIYF
17,-,-,TRBV28,TRBJ1-5,TGTGCCAGCAGTTTATGGGGTTCCAGGGGTAGCAATCAGCCCCAGCATTTT,CASSLWGSRGSNQPQHF
14,TRBD2,-,TRBV29-1,TRBJ2-1,TGCAGCGTAGCCCGGACTAGCGGCGGGGATGAGCAGTTCTTC,CSVARTSGGDEQFF
15,TRBD2,-,TRBV9,TRBJ2-1,TGTGCCAGCAGCGTAGCTAGCGGGACCTACAATGAGCAGTTCTTC,CASSVASGTYNEQFF
14,TRBD1,-,TRBV10-3,TRBJ1-2,TGTGCCATCAGTGAGGGGACAGGGACTTCGGGCTACACCTTC,CAISEGTGTSGYTF
16,-,few,TRBV11-1,TRBJ2-4,TGTGCCAGCAGCTTAGGGGGGGACAGACGAAAAAACATTCAGTACTTC,CASSLGGDRRKNIQYF
14,TRBD1,-,TRBV2,TRBJ1-1,TGTGCCAGCAGATCCCCGAGGACAGGGGTCGGAGCTTTCTTT,CASRSPRTGVGAFF
17,TRBD2,-,TRBV28,TRBJ2-2,TGTGCCAGCAGTTTACTTATGGGGCGGGAGGACACCGGGGAGCTGTTTTTT,CASSLLMGREDTGELFF
15,-,-,TRBV21-1,TRBJ1-4,TGTGCCAGCAGCAAAGAGGGGGAAGCTAATGAAAAACTGTTTTTT,CASSKEGEANEKLFF
14,TRBD1,few,TRBV2,TRBJ1-2,TGTGCCAGCAGTGCCGGGACAGGGCCTTATGGCTACACCTTC,CASSAGTGPYGYTF
13,TRBD1,-,TRBV5-4,TRBJ1-5,TGTGCCAGCAGCCCGGACAGGGGTGAGCCCCAGCATTTT,CASSPDRGEPQHF
15,TRBD2,-,TRBV6-4,TRBJ2-7,TGTGCCAGCAGTGAACTAGCGGGAGCGTCCTACGAGCAGTACTTC,CASSELAGASYEQYF
18,-,-,TRBV4-1,TRBJ2-1,TGCGCCAGCAGCCAAAGGATAATTCGAGTCCAAAGGGGCAATGAGCAGTTCTTC,CASSQRIIRVQRGNEQFF
14,TRBD1,-,TRBV6-6,TRBJ1-1,TGTGCCAGCAGGGAGACAGGGTGGGTCACTGAAGCTTTCTTT,CASRETGWVTEAFF
14,TRBD1,-,TRBV28,TRBJ1-5,TGTGCCAGCAGTCTGACAGGGGTTAATCAGCCCCAGCATTTT,CASSLTGVNQPQHF
14,-,-,TRBV6-5,TRBJ1-2,TGTGCCAGCAGGAGAGTCGAGTCCTCCTATGGCTACACCTTC,CASRRVESSYGYTF
17,TRBD1,-,TRBV18,TRBJ2-5,TGTGCCAGCTCACCCCTACCGAGAAGGGGGCCGGCAGGGACCCAGTACTTC,CASSPLPRRGPAGTQYF
14,TRBD1,-,TRBV24-1,TRBJ1-2,TGTGCCACCAGTGATCCAGGGGGCGCCCCTGGCTACACCTTC,CATSDPGGAPGYTF
15,TRBD2,-,TRBV18,TRBJ2-7,TGTGCCAGCTCGCCCCAGGGCGGGAGTGGCGGCGAGCAGTACTTC,CASSPQGGSGGEQYF
13,-,once,TRBV11-2,TRBJ2-1,TGTGCCAGCAGCTTAGAGGCATGGAATGAGCAGTTCTTC,CASSLEAWNEQFF
13,-,-,TRBV6-2/TRBV6-3,TRBJ1-1,TGTGCCAGCACCCCACAAGTCGCCACTGAAGCTTTCTTT,CASTPQVATEAFF
16,TRBD1,-,TRBV9,TRBJ1-1,TGTGCCAGCAGCGTGGGGGACAGGGGAGAGAACACTGAAGCTTTCTTT,CASSVGDRGENTEAFF
14,-,-,TRBV5-1,TRBJ2-1,TGCGCCAGCAGCTTGGAGGCAGGGTACCGTGAGCAGTTCTTC,CASSLEAGYREQFF
11,-,-,TRBV7-9,TRBJ2-1,TGTGCCAGCAGCTCCTACTATGAGCAGTTCTTC,CASSSYYEQFF
14,TRBD2,-,TRBV5-1,TRBJ2-7,TGCGCCAGCAGCTTGGGGGACTATCCCTCTGAGCAGTACTTC,CASSLGDYPSEQYF
14,-,-,TRBV30,TRBJ2-2,TGTGCCTGGACCGGACAGAGTAGCGCCGGGGAGCTGTTTTTT,CAWTGQSSAGELFF
13,TRBD1,-,TRBV27,TRBJ2-7,TGTGCCAGTAGTGGACAGGGCTCCTACGAGCAGTACTTC,CASSGQGSYEQYF
16,TRBD1,-,TRBV7-2,TRBJ1-3,TGTGCCAGCAGCCCGGGCCGGGACAGGCGACTAGACACCATATATTTT,CASSPGRDRRLDTIYF
13,-,once,TRBV12-3/TRBV12-4,TRBJ1-4,TGTGCCAGCAGCCCCGTTCCCTCTGAAAAACTGTTTTTT,CASSPVPSEKLFF
16,TRBD1,-,TRBV5-1,TRBJ2-1,TGCGCCAGCAGCTTGGGACAGGGGGCAAGATGGGATGAGCAGTTCTTC,CASSLGQGARWDEQFF
14,TRBD1,-,TRBV28,TRBJ1-1,TGTGCCAGCAGTCCCCAGGGGGGCCACACTGAAGCTTTCTTT,CASSPQGGHTEAFF
14,-,-,TRBV6-2/TRBV6-3,TRBJ2-3,TGTGCCAGCAGTTACGCGGGCGGAACAGATACGCAGTATTTT,CASSYAGGTDTQYF
17,TRBD1,-,TRBV3-1/TRBV3-2,TRBJ1-6,TGTGCCAGCAGCCAAGATGAAGCAGGGGGCTATAATTCACCCCTCCACTTT,CASSQDEAGGYNSPLHF
17,TRBD1,once,TRBV30,TRBJ1-2,TGTGCCTGGAGTGTCACGGACAGGGGGCCAGTGGACTATGGCTACACCTTC,CAWSVTDRGPVDYGYTF
13,-,-,TRBV25-1,TRBJ2-3,TGTGCCAGCAGTCGAAGGGGCGCAGATACGCAGTATTTT,CASSRRGADTQYF
15,-,-,TRBV5-4,TRBJ2-3,TGTGCCAGCAGCTTGGCCTCACTTCACACAGATACGCAGTATTTT,CASSLASLHTDTQYF
18,TRBD1,-,TRBV25-1,TRBJ1-2,TGTGCCGGTGTGAGGGGAGGAGAACAGGGGGCTCAGCTGGACGGCTACACCTTC,CAGVRGGEQGAQLDGYTF
15,-,-,TRBV6-5,TRBJ1-4,TGTGCCAGCAGAGGACAAGGAAGAGGAGAAGAAAAACTGTTTTTT,CASRGQGRGEEKLFF
16,-,-,TRBV28,TRBJ2-1,TGTGCCAGCAGGTCCTCCCTCAGACAGGCAGGCGGTGAGCAGTTCTTC,CASRSSLRQAGGEQFF
16,TRBD2,-,TRBV29-1,TRBJ2-1,TGCAGCGTTGAATTAGCGGGACTAAACCCATACAATGAGCAGTTCTTC,CSVELAGLNPYNEQFF